The following is a T cell receptor beta chain sequence with its context. The target antigen is unknown. The germline gives CDR1 MRHNA, CDR2 SNTAGT. V lost 3 bases, J lost 4 bases, and 1 base stayed unmatched. This CDR3 spans 15 amino acids. This record comes from a study of cytomegalovirus exposure and HLA in healthy donors. Study outcomes and limitations: Among the most significant clusters, several appeared linked to common viral pathogens in a later analysis. One cluster of highly shared sequence variants probably arose as a sequencing artifact. Later analysis suggested most CMV-associated TCR beta chains were HLA-restricted.

Likely unrecorded immune exposures existed in these nominally healthy donors. The PCR employed 60 Vbeta primers together with 13 Jbeta primers. Clones were sequenced by immunoSEQ multiplex PCR, and TCRdb holds only the in-frame ones, with some missing. Recorded for this sample: approximately 45,000 clones. This clonotype was sampled from a male donor in good health and CMV-seronegative. The sequenced sample consisted of PBMCs. The chain combines TRBV6-4 with TRBJ2-1; 12 nucleotides agree with TRBD2. The CDR3 reads CASSDTSGGYNEQFF. The DNA for the CDR3 is TGTGCCAGCAGTGATACTAGCGGGGGGTACAATGAGCAGTTCTTC.